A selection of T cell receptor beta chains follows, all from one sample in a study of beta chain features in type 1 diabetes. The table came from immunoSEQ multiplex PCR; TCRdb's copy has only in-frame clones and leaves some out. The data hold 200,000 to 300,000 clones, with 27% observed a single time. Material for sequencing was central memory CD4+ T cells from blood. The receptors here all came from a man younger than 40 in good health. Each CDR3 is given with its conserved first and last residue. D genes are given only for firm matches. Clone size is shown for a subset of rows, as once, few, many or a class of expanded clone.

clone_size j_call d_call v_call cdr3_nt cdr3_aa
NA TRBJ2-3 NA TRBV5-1 TGCGCCAGCAGCTTGGAGGGCGGCCGCACAGATACGCAGTATTTT CASSLEGGRTDTQYF
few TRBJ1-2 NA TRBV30 TGTGCCTGGAGTGCCCGGGAGACCCGCAGGAGCTATGGCTACACCTTC CAWSARETRRSYGYTF
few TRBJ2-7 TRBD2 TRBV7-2 TGTGCCAGCAGCCTACTAGCGGGAAACTACGAGCAGTACTTC CASSLLAGNYEQYF
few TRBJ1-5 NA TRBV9 TGTGCCAGCAGCGGCGGAGGGGGCAATCAGCCCCAGCATTTT CASSGGGGNQPQHF
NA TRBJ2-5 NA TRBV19 TGTGCCAGTAGTATAAGGGTGGGCCAAGAGACGACCCAGTACTTC CASSIRVGQETTQYF
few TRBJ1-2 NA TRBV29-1 TGCAGCGTTCGGGAACCAAGTAGGGGCTATGGCTACACCTTC CSVREPSRGYGYTF
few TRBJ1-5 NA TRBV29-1 TGCAGCGTTGCGGACGTTAGCAATCAGCCCCAGCATTTT CSVADVSNQPQHF
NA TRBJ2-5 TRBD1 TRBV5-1 TGCGCCAGCAGCTCCGGACAGGAACCCGAGACCCAGTACTTC CASSSGQEPETQYF
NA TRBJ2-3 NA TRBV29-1 TGCAGCCTCAACTCCGGAGATACGCAGTATTTT CSLNSGDTQYF
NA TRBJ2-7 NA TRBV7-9 TGTGCCAGCAGCTTATCCGGAGGATACTACGAGCAGTACTTC CASSLSGGYYEQYF
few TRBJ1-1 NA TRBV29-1 TGCAGCGTTGACGATTTTACAGGGTTAGAAGCTTTCTTT CSVDDFTGLEAFF
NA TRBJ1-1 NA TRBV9 TGTGCCAGCAGCCCCAGCGGGGGTCCCACTGAAGCTTTCTTT CASSPSGGPTEAFF
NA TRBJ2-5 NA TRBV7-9 TGTGCCAGCAGCTTGAGTAGCGGTCAGGAGACCCAGTACTTC CASSLSSGQETQYF
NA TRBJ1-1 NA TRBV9 TGTGCCAGCAGCGTAGCTACGTGGGGGACTGAAGCTTTCTTT CASSVATWGTEAFF
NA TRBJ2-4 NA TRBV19 TGTGCCAGTAGTATAGCGGGTATAGCCAAAAACATTCAGTACTTC CASSIAGIAKNIQYF